The entry that follows covers one TCR beta chain sequence. The data originate from a study of immune evolution from preneoplasia to lung adenocarcinoma. Unmatched junction bases numbered 11, after V lost 1 base and J lost 5 bases. The CDR3 totals 17 residues. The germline V gene has CDR1 SGHTA and CDR2 FQGNSA. Clones were read by immunoSEQ multiplex PCR, and TCRdb kept only the in-frame ones, dropping some. The table shows 2,500 to 3,500 clones, with roughly 90% occurring only once. Patient tissue came from resections in Japan or China, 2014–2017. Each case's diagnosis was confirmed by two pathologists on H&E. Premalignant or tumor cells were enriched by macro-dissection after pathologic assessment.

The chain is built from TRBV7-2 and TRBJ2-5; 9 bases align to TRBD2. The sequence derives from a person between 65 and 79 years old with invasive lung adenocarcinoma. Sequencing was carried out using FFPE invasive lung adenocarcinoma tissue. The CDR3 is CASSLGALAGAGETQYF. DNA of the CDR3: TGTGCCAGCAGCTTAGGGGCTTTAGCGGGGGCCGGGGAGACCCAGTACTTC.